These 20 T cell receptor beta chains originate from one sample sequenced in a study of shared T cell receptors in the human thymus. The repertoire was sequenced with immunoSEQ multiplex PCR; TCRdb's copy has only in-frame clones and lacks some. The sample holds 450,000 to 650,000 clones; around 78% are singletons and the top ten take 0.01% to 0.015%. These records were also assigned to another study, of human thymus T cells.

Sequenced input: thymocytes. Source of these receptors: a boy under two years old with a congenital heart defect.

J is TRBJ2-7 and V is TRBV28; tentative D call: TRBD2 (6 bases). Germline V gene lookup returns CDR1 MDHEN and CDR2 SYDVKM. Trimming took off 4 bases at V and 0 bases at J, with 19 bases between the two ends. The CDR3 consists of 17 residues. CDR3 nucleotide sequence: TGTGCCAGCAGTTGCCTACCAGACAAGGACTACTCCTACGAGCAGTACTTC. Amino acid sequence: CASSCLPDKDYSYEQYF.

V gene TRBV30 combines with J gene TRBJ2-5, with D maybe TRBD2 (6 bases). The CDR3 is made up of 13 amino acids. CDR1 is GTSNPN and CDR2 is SVGIG in the germline V gene (reference sequence). Between the trimmed V and J ends, which lost 3 bases and 2 bases, there was a span of 10 bases. The CDR3 DNA is TGTGCCTGGAGCCAGGACTATCAAGAGACCCAGTACTTC. Translating it yields CAWSQDYQETQYF.

The chain links TRBV5-1 to TRBJ2-7; D call uncertain. Trimming shortened V by 4 bases and J by 3 bases, and 14 bases separated the two germline ends. The CDR3 has 14 amino acids. Germline CDR1 is SGHRS and CDR2 is YFSETQ. CDR3 region: CASSPTTTRYEQYF. CDR3 bases: TGCGCCAGCAGCCCTACGACAACCCGCTACGAGCAGTACTTC.

The V call is TRBV18, the J call TRBJ1-5, with 12 bases lining up with TRBD1. V lost 6 bases and J lost 11; bases outside the gene matches: 14. The CDR3 is made up of 16 amino acids. From germline, CDR1 is KGHSH and CDR2 LQKENI. This CDR3 reads CASSSGTGGLLLAQHF. The CDR3 DNA sequence: TGTGCCAGCTCGTCCGGGACAGGGGGCCTTCTTTTGGCCCAGCATTTT.

The chain recombines TRBV12-5 with TRBJ1-1, with TRBD1 as a possible D gene (6 bases). The CDR3 is 16 residues long. Per germline, CDR1 LGHNT and CDR2 FRNRAP. The V and J ends lost 2 bases and 0 bases respectively, with 13 bases between them. The CDR3 coding sequence is TGTGCTAGTGGTTTGCTAACTGGACAGATGAACACTGAAGCTTTCTTT. Its protein product is CASGLLTGQMNTEAFF.

The rearrangement joins TRBV5-6 to TRBJ2-2; D possibly corresponds to TRBD2 (6 bases). CDR1 is SGHDT, CDR2 YYEEEE, per germline. CDR3 length: 15 amino acids. V was trimmed by 0 bases and J by 7 bases, leaving 13 bases between them. CDR3 region: CASSLAGGLLGELFF. CDR3 nucleotides: TGTGCCAGCAGCTTGGCAGGAGGGCTACTCGGGGAGCTGTTTTTT.

This clone was picked up one time. The rearrangement joins TRBV2 to TRBJ2-1; TRBD2 matches at 9 bases. V gave up 5 bases and J gave up 7 bases; unmatched junction bases: 9. Germline CDR1 SNHLY, CDR2 FYNNEI. The CDR3 has 15 residues. CDR3 nucleotide sequence: TGTGCCAGCAGTTACCCCGGGACTAGCCGAAATGAGCAGTTCTTC. This encodes CASSYPGTSRNEQFF.

This clone has more than one count but fewer than ten. The CDR3 is CASSSGGPGQGLLYEQYF. The CDR3 DNA reads TGTGCCAGCAGCTCAGGGGGGCCTGGACAGGGTCTTTTATACGAGCAGTACTTC. J is TRBJ2-7 and V is TRBV7-2; TRBD1 matches 8 bases. The germline CDR1 and CDR2 sequences are SGHTA and FQGNSA. The CDR3 contains 18 residues. V dropped 4 bases and J dropped 4; count of bases not matched to a gene: 18.

The J gene is TRBJ2-7, the V gene TRBV27; TRBD1 is a possible D gene (6 bases). The CDR3 contains 14 residues. Germline V CDR1 and CDR2: MNHEY, SMNVEV (reference sequence). V was cut by 5 bases and J by 3 bases, with 14 bases left in between. CDR3 protein: CASSPQGSFYEQYF. In DNA form, the CDR3 reads TGTGCCAGCAGTCCTCAGGGGTCCTTCTACGAGCAGTACTTC.

This chain uses TRBV11-3 with TRBJ1-2; 8 nucleotides align to TRBD1. The CDR3 has 17 amino acids. J gave up 5 bases and V 0 bases, and 11 bases lay outside the gene matches. Looked up from germline, CDR1 is SGHNT and CDR2 is YENEEA. In DNA form, the CDR3 reads TGTGCCAGCAGCTTAGAGACTAGGGACAGGCCTTCTTATGGCTACACCTTC. Its protein is CASSLETRDRPSYGYTF. Looking up the rest from reference TRBV11-3 and TRBJ1-2 gives the full variable domain: EAGVVQSPRYKIIEKKQPVAFWCNPISGHNTLYWYLQNLGQGPELLIRYENEEAVDDSQLPKDRFSAERLKGVDSTLKIQPAELGDSAVYLCASSLETRDRPSYGYTFGSGTRLTVV.

The rearrangement uses TRBV27 and TRBJ1-2; the match to TRBD1 covers 9 bases. Per germline, CDR1 MNHEY and CDR2 SMNVEV (reference sequence). The V gene end was trimmed by 4 bases and the J gene end by 0 bases; junction bases not matched to a gene: 9. The CDR3 contains 17 residues. CDR3 sequence: CASSSLRTGDPNYGYTF. In DNA form, the CDR3 reads TGTGCCAGCAGTTCACTCCGGACAGGGGATCCTAACTATGGCTACACCTTC.

The chain employs TRBV28 and TRBJ1-1; 7 bases are a match to TRBD1. J gave up 1 base and V 3 bases, and 2 bases lay outside the gene matches. The CDR3 extends over 14 amino acids. CDR1 is MDHEN, CDR2 SYDVKM, per germline. The CDR3 loop reads CASSLWTGNTEAFF. The CDR3, as DNA: TGTGCCAGCAGTTTGTGGACAGGGAACACTGAAGCTTTCTTT.

This clone was seen a handful of times. This chain links TRBV6-1 with TRBJ1-2, with 7 bases identical to TRBD1. Germline V CDR1 and CDR2: MNHNS, SASEGT. V dropped 6 bases and J dropped 4; count of bases not matched to a gene: 5. This CDR3 comprises 13 residues. The CDR3 region has the DNA TGTGCCAGCAGCCGAGGACAGGCCTATGGCTACACCTTC. Amino acid sequence: CASSRGQAYGYTF.

The J gene is TRBJ2-7, the V gene TRBV10-2, with D tentatively TRBD1 (5 bases). Germline CDR1 is WSHSY and CDR2 is SAAADI. The CDR3 totals 15 residues. Trimming removed 5 bases from V and 5 bases from J, with 19 bases in between. The CDR3 DNA is TGCGCCAGCAGTCCCGGACAACCGATTGGCGACGAGCAGTACTTC. Protein sequence: CASSPGQPIGDEQYF.

This clone was counted a few times. In DNA form, the CDR3 reads TGTGCCAGCAGCTTAATAAGACGAGGGGGTCAGCCCCAGCATTTT. Encoded protein: CASSLIRRGGQPQHF. The chain links TRBV28 to TRBJ1-5; maybe TRBD1 (6 bases). The CDR3 has 15 residues. V was pared by 6 bases and J by 6 bases, with 18 bases between. CDR1 and CDR2 from the germline V gene are MDHEN and SYDVKM.

This chain joins TRBV5-1 and TRBJ2-5; perhaps TRBD1 as D (6 bases). The CDR3 sequence is 14 residues long. Germline CDR1 is SGHRS and CDR2 is YFSETQ. The V end was cut by 4 bases, the J end by 0 bases, with 10 bases between. CDR3 bases: TGCGCCAGCAGCCTAGACAGGCACCAAGAGACCCAGTACTTC. Translated: CASSLDRHQETQYF.

The chain carries TRBV7-6 and TRBJ2-1, with 10 bases matching TRBD2. CDR3 length: 15 amino acids. Germline CDR1 is SGHVS and CDR2 is FNYEAQ. Germline trimming cut 5 bases from V and 5 bases from J; bases unmatched to any gene: 6. CDR3 in amino acids: CASSPTGTSDNEQFF. The CDR3 bases are TGTGCCAGCAGCCCGACCGGGACTAGCGACAATGAGCAGTTCTTC.

The V gene is TRBV6-1, the J gene TRBJ1-1; TRBD1 is a possible D gene (5 bases). The germline V gene has CDR1 MNHNS and CDR2 SASEGT. CDR3 length: 14 residues. The V end lost 3 bases, the J end lost 3 bases, and 11 bases lay between the germline ends. CDR3 loop: CASSEGTGDTEAFF. DNA of the CDR3: TGTGCCAGCAGTGAGGGGACTGGGGACACTGAAGCTTTCTTT.

This clone has a handful of counts. CDR3 amino acids: CASLDRGHEKLFF. The DNA of the CDR3 is TGTGCCAGCTTGGACAGGGGGCATGAAAAACTGTTTTTT. The V call is TRBV19, the J call TRBJ1-4; TRBD1 matches at 11 bases. Unmatched junction bases numbered 3, after V lost 9 bases and J lost 6 bases. This CDR3 has 13 residues. The germline V gene encodes CDR1 LNHDA and CDR2 SQIVND (reference sequence). The full variable domain, in which reference TRBV19 and TRBJ1-4 provide the parts outside the CDR3, is DGGITQSPKYLFRKEGQNVTLSCEQNLNHDAMYWYRQDPGQGLRLIYYSQIVNDFQKGDIAEGYSVSREKKESFPLTVTSAQKNPTAFYLCASLDRGHEKLFFGSGTQLSVL.

The chain carries TRBV2 and TRBJ2-7, with 9 nucleotides matching TRBD2. The CDR3 contains 17 residues. Germline-derived CDR1 and CDR2 are SNHLY and FYNNEI. Trimming removed 6 bases from V and 7 bases from J; junction bases left unmatched: 19. CDR3 sequence (DNA): TGTGCCAGCAGGGAGGGTGGAAGGCGGGAGGGCCGGGGAGAGCAGTACTTC. It codes for CASREGGRREGRGEQYF.